This T cell receptor beta chain was recorded in a study of T cells in Graves' hyperthyroidism and ophthalmopathy. Study-wide background: Peripheral blood was drawn at first diagnosis, prior to all treatment.

CDR3 length equals 17 residues. Trimming stripped 1 base from V and 3 bases from J, with 18 bases between. CDR1 MNHEY and CDR2 SMNVEV come from the germline V gene (reference sequence). A patient was excluded if there was uncontrolled infection, other autoimmune disease, pregnancy or lactation. Clinical symptoms, serum thyroxine and TRAb, thyroid ultrasound and orbital computed tomography were used for the diagnoses. This clonotype was seen many times. Its antigen is still unknown. Study-level results: Also found in blood were most expanded thyroid clonotypes above 0.001.

Authors of the study amplified TCR beta CDR3 regions from RNA transcripts. The HTBI primer set was used in a first-round RT-PCR of the TCR CDR3. TCRdb re-called the multiplex PCR reads through MiXCR, storing one row per CDR3 protein. The sample includes 300,000 to 450,000 distinct CDR3 sequences, 17% of them seen just once. This chain links TRBV27 with TRBJ1-1; D gene unclear. The origin of this receptor is a woman aged 25-40 years with Graves' hyperthyroidism that later progressed to Graves' ophthalmopathy. What was sequenced was blood. CDR3 loop: CASSLYPPVIQDTEAFF. The CDR3 nucleotides are TGTGCCAGCAGTTTATACCCCCCAGTGATTCAGGACACTGAAGCTTTCTTT.